Sequencing of this T cell receptor (beta chain) was carried out in a study of control samples from healthy donors and cancer patients. Sequencing was performed with immunoSEQ multiplex PCR; in TCRdb, only in-frame clones are kept and a portion is missing. The sample has roughly 120,000 clones; roughly 91% are singletons. Trimming pared 5 bases from V and 4 bases from J, leaving 9 bases between. CDR3 size: 13 residues. CDR1 is SEHNR, CDR2 FQNEAQ, per germline (reference sequence). The chain carries TRBV7-9 and TRBJ2-1; D gene uncertain. The clonotype comes from a woman in her sixties or seventies in good health. What was sequenced was blood. CDR3 loop: CASSPAEYNEQFF. The DNA for the CDR3 is TGTGCCAGCAGCCCAGCAGAATACAATGAGCAGTTCTTC.